One and the same sample provided the 14 T cell receptor beta chains below, sequenced in a study of blood T cells in healthy people across ages. Using a J-beta primer mix together with a sample-barcoded 5' primer, a second PCR was run for roughly 6 to 11 cycles. MiXCR, applied by TCRdb to the 5' RACE reads, yields one record per CDR3 protein. In the table there are approximately 600,000 distinct CDR3 sequences, around three fifths of which are singletons. Sample: blood. The receptors come from a man in his fifties or sixties in good health.

This clonotype was observed many times. The rearrangement links TRBV2 to TRBJ1-2; D gene unclear. Deletions cut 6 bases from V and 4 bases from J, with 15 bases between. CDR3 size: 14 residues. Germline values: CDR1 SNHLY, CDR2 FYNNEI. CDR3 nucleotides: TGTGCCAGCAGAGACGGACCGCCACCCTATGGCTACACCTTC. Protein sequence: CASRDGPPPYGYTF.

The rearrangement uses TRBV10-2 and TRBJ2-5, with 9 nucleotides matching TRBD2. Germline V gives CDR1 WSHSY, CDR2 SAAADI. V lost 0 bases and J lost 5; bases outside the gene matches: 10. The length of the CDR3 is 17 residues. The chain's CDR3 is CASSESSSGGPRETQYF. CDR3 coding DNA: TGCGCCAGCAGTGAGTCGAGTAGCGGGGGCCCCCGGGAGACCCAGTACTTC.

This chain connects TRBV6-1 to TRBJ2-7; D gene unclear. The DNA end is more similar to TRBJ2-5, so the J call may be wrong. The CDR3 runs to 13 residues. Germline CDR1 is MNHNS and CDR2 is SASEGT. CDR3 sequence reads: CASRLSGLETQYF. The CDR3 coding sequence is TGTGCCAGCAGGTTGTCAGGATTAGAGACCCAGTACTTC.

This clonotype was detected only a few times. The J gene is TRBJ2-5, the V gene TRBV20-1, with 13 bases matching TRBD2. Trimming at V came to 0 bases and at J to 4 bases, leaving 5 bases not matched to a gene. Germline CDR1 and CDR2: DFQATT and SNEGSKA (reference sequence). The CDR3 is made up of 16 amino acids. The CDR3 DNA follows: TGCAGTGCTAGAGACAAACTAGCGGGGGGGCGAGAGACCCAGTACTTC. Translating gives CSARDKLAGGRETQYF.

This chain links TRBV12-3 or TRBV12-4 with TRBJ2-1; TRBD2 matches at 16 bases. The V and J ends lost 5 bases and 2 bases, in that order; junction bases with no gene match: 9. There are 19 residues in the CDR3. CDR3 region: CASSAGTSGGALTYNEQFF. For the CDR3, the DNA is TGTGCCAGCAGTGCAGGGACTAGCGGGGGGGCTCTGACCTACAATGAGCAGTTCTTC.

The genes are TRBV10-3 and TRBJ2-5, with D perhaps matching TRBD1 (5 bases). This CDR3 spans 13 amino acids. V dropped 10 bases and J dropped 0 bases, with 12 bases sitting between them. Germline V gene sequence: CDR1 ENHRY, CDR2 SYGVKD. The chain's CDR3 is CATSTGDQETQYF. The CDR3 coding sequence is TGTGCCACCTCAACAGGAGACCAAGAGACCCAGTACTTC.

The rearrangement uses TRBV20-1 and TRBJ1-2; no reliable D call. CDR3 length: 11 amino acids. Per germline, CDR1 DFQATT and CDR2 SNEGSKA (reference sequence). The V end was cut by 5 bases, the J end by 4 bases, with 8 bases between. The CDR3 DNA is TGCAGTGCTGGTACCTTCTATGGCTACACCTTC. Amino acids: CSAGTFYGYTF.

CDR3 sequence: CATRGALVTDTQYF. Here the CDR3 DNA reads TGCGCCACCCGGGGGGCCTTAGTAACAGATACGCAGTATTTT. This chain connects TRBV5-1 to TRBJ2-3; D might be TRBD2 (7 bases). This CDR3 is 14 amino acids long. CDR1 and CDR2 from the germline V gene are SGHRS and YFSETQ. Trimming took 9 bases from V and 3 from J, leaving 17 bases between them.

The J gene is TRBJ2-3, the V gene TRBV7-9; TRBD2 is a possible D gene (6 bases). V was clipped by 5 bases and J by 10 bases, with 10 bases between them. The V gene's germline CDR1 is SEHNR and CDR2 FQNEAQ (reference sequence). The CDR3 totals 11 residues. The CDR3 region has the DNA TGTGCCAGCAGCCCGGGGACTTCGCAGTATTTT. Its translation: CASSPGTSQYF.

This clonotype was seen more than once but under ten times. The chain combines TRBV29-1 with TRBJ2-5; D may match TRBD1 or TRBD2 (5 bases each). V lost 3 bases and J lost 5, with 10 bases in between. Germline V lookup: CDR1 SQVTM, CDR2 ANQGSEA. CDR3 size: 12 residues. The CDR3 sequence is CSVDRDGETQYF. CDR3 nucleotide sequence: TGCAGCGTTGACAGGGACGGGGAGACCCAGTACTTC.

In nucleotides, the CDR3 is TGTGCCAGCAGCCAAGCTGTACGGTCCTCTGGAAACACCATATATTTT. Its protein is CASSQAVRSSGNTIYF. The rearrangement links TRBV7-9 to TRBJ1-3; D is unresolved. V was cut by 5 bases and J by 0 bases, with 14 bases left in between. This CDR3 contains 16 residues. Per germline, CDR1 SEHNR and CDR2 FQNEAQ (reference sequence). Drawing the rest from reference TRBV7-9 and TRBJ1-3, the complete variable domain is DTGVSQNPRHKITKRGQNVTFRCDPISEHNRLYWYRQTLGQGPEFLTYFQNEAQLEKSRLLSDRFSAERPKGSFSTLEIQRTEQGDSAMYLCASSQAVRSSGNTIYFGEGSWLTVV.

The J gene is TRBJ1-2, the V gene TRBV16; D possibly corresponds to TRBD1 (5 bases). Germline V CDR1 and CDR2: KGHSY, FQNENV. This CDR3 has 15 residues. V lost 0 bases to trimming and J lost 4 bases, with 12 bases between them. The CDR3 DNA is TGTGCCAGCAGCCAATCGAGCCAGGGCGGCTATGGCTACACCTTC. Encoded protein: CASSQSSQGGYGYTF.

The chain has TRBV20-1 and TRBJ2-4, with D possibly being TRBD1 or TRBD2 (5 bases each). The better agreement between TRBJ2-7 and the DNA end casts doubt on the J call. CDR1 and CDR2 from the germline V gene are DFQATT and SNEGSKA (reference sequence). The CDR3 sequence is 13 residues long. The CDR3 DNA reads as TGCAGTGCTAGAGTTGAGGGTAGGGGCGAGCAGTACTTC. This encodes CSARVEGRGEQYF.

The chain carries TRBV6-6 and TRBJ1-1; D ambiguous. The CDR3 is 12 amino acids. V lost 5 bases to trimming and J lost 3 bases, with 7 bases between them. In germline, CDR1 is MNHNY, CDR2 SVGAGI (reference sequence). The CDR3 sequence is CASSNSYTEAFF. The CDR3 bases are TGTGCCAGCAGTAATTCCTACACTGAAGCTTTCTTT.